Sequencing of this TCR beta chain was carried out in a study of T-cell memory formation after mild COVID-19. Across the study: Largely, TCR clusters stayed within a single donor. Findings and limits, study-wide: Contracting CD8+ clones were enriched in EMRA, CD4+ mainly in CM and EM. Some clones that responded were present in memory (sampled pre-infection), which suggests cross-reactive memory joined.

Sample barcodes and UMIs were carried by the TCR alpha and TCR beta cDNA libraries that 5'RACE generated with constant-segment primers. TCRdb independently ran MiXCR on the 5' RACE reads; one entry per CDR3 protein. This sample has around 340,000 distinct CDR3 sequences, with around 21% found just once. This clonotype was counted a few times. Antigen unknown. The CDR3 is made up of 17 amino acids. Germline lookup yields CDR1 SGHRS and CDR2 YFSETQ. Unmatched junction bases numbered 5, after V lost 4 bases and J lost 2 bases. The chain combines TRBV5-1 with TRBJ2-3; TRBD2 aligns across 15 bases. The source of this sequence is an adult woman who had mild COVID-19 (a few samples of this study predate the infection). Cell type and time point are not known. The sequencing input was PBMCs or a T cell subset sorted from them (not recorded which). CDR3 protein: CASSPGLAGGTTDTQYF. CDR3 in DNA: TGCGCCAGCAGCCCGGGACTAGCGGGGGGAACCACAGATACGCAGTATTTT.